This TCR beta chain was sequenced during a study of blood T cell repertoires in COVID-19. The CDR3 covers 15 residues. In germline, CDR1 is GTSNPN, CDR2 SVGIG (reference sequence). Trimming removed 0 bases from V and 2 bases from J; junction bases left unmatched: 5. The table lists this clone with a count of one. Method: immunoSEQ multiplex PCR; TCRdb's copy keeps in-frame clones and lacks some. The data hold under 150,000 clones, with around 86% observed a single time. The TCR comes from a man aged 25-45 years who had recovered from COVID-19. Sequenced sample: PBMCs or T cells enriched from blood (not recorded which). This sequence joins TRBV30 and TRBJ2-7, with 9 bases fitting TRBD1. This CDR3 reads CAWSVLTGGAYEQYF. The CDR3 region has the DNA TGTGCCTGGAGTGTACTGACAGGGGGAGCCTACGAGCAGTACTTC.